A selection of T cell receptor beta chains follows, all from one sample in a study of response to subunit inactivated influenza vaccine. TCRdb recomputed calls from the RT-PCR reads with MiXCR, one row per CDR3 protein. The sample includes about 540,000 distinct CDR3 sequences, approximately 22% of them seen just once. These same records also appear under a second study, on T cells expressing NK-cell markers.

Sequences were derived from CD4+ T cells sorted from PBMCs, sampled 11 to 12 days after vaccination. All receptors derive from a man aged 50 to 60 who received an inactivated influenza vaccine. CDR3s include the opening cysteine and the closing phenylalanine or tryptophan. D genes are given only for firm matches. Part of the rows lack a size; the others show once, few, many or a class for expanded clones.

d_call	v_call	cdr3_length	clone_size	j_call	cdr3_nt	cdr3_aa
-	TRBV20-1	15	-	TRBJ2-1	TGCAGTGCTAGCTTGGCCAGTTCGACCGTCGGGGGGCAGTTCTTC	CSASLASSTVGGQFF
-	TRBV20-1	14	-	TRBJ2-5	TGCAGTGCTAGGACCCTGATCGTTCAAGAGACCCAGTACTTC	CSARTLIVQETQYF
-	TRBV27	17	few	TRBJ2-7	TGTGCCAGCAGGCGCTTTTTTTCTAATGAACCCTCCTACGAGCAGTACTTC	CASRRFFSNEPSYEQYF
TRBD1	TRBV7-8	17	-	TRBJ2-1	TGTGCCAGCAGCAGACAGGGGGGGGCCCCATCCTACAATGAGCAGTTCTTC	CASSRQGGAPSYNEQFF
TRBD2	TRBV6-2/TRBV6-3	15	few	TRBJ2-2	TGTGCCAGCAGACCGGGACTAGTGAACACCGGGGAGCTGTTTTTT	CASRPGLVNTGELFF
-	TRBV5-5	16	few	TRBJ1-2	TGTGCCAGCAGCTTGGCCCCAGGCCAGGGAAGCTATGGCTACACCTTC	CASSLAPGQGSYGYTF
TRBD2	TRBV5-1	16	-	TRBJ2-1	TGCGCCAGCAGCTGGGGACTAGCGGGGTCCTACAATGAGCAGTTCTTC	CASSWGLAGSYNEQFF
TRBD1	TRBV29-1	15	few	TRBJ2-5	TGCAGCGTCGCGAGGGGACATTCTACGTCAGGGGGCCAGTACTTC	CSVARGHSTSGGQYF
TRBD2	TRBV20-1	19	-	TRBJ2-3	TGCAGTGCTAGGACTAGCGGGGGGTTGACTACCCAAGGCACAGATACGCAGTATTTT	CSARTSGGLTTQGTDTQYF
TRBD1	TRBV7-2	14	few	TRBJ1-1	TGTGCCAGCAGCCTACAGACAGGGGACACTGAAGCTTTCTTT	CASSLQTGDTEAFF
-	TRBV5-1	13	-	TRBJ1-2	TGCGCCAGCAGCGCCCAACAGGGAGTGGGCTACACCTTC	CASSAQQGVGYTF
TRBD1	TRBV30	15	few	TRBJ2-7	TGTGCCTGGAGTGTTGTCCGGGACAGTCCCTACGAGCAGTACTTC	CAWSVVRDSPYEQYF
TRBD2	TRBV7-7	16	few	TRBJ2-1	TGTGCTAGCAGCCGTGCTAGCGGGGGCATGCACAATGAGCAGTTCTTC	CASSRASGGMHNEQFF
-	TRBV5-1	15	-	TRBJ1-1	TGCGCCAGCAGCTTGGAAGCCGTACCGAACACTGAAGCTTTCTTT	CASSLEAVPNTEAFF
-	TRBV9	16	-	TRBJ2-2	TGTGCCAGCAGCGTTATGCCGTTCGCGAACACCGGGGAGCTGTTTTTT	CASSVMPFANTGELFF
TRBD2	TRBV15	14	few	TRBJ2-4	TGTGCCACCAGCAGAGTGGGGGGGGAAAACATTCAGTACTTC	CATSRVGGENIQYF
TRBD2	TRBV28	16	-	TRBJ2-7	TGTGCCAGCACCTCCGGGAGGGCAGGCGACGCCTACGAGCAGTACTTC	CASTSGRAGDAYEQYF